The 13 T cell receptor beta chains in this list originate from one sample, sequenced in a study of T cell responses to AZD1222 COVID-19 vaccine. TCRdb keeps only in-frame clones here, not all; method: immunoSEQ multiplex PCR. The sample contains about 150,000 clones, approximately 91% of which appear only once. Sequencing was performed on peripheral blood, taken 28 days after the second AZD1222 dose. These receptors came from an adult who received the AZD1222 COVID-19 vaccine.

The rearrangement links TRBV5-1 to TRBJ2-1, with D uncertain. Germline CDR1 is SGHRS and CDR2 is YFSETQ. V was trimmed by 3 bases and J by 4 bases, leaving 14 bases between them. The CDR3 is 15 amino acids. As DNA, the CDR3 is TGCGCCAGCAGCTCTGGTTTGGCAGGTTACAATGAGCAGTTCTTC. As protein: CASSSGLAGYNEQFF.

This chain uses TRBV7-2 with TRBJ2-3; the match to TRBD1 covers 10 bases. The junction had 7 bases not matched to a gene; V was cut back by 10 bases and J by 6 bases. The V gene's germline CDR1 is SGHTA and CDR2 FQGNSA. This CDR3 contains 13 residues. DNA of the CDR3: TGTGCCACCGGACAGGGGGTTGCGGATACGCAGTATTTT. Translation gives CATGQGVADTQYF.

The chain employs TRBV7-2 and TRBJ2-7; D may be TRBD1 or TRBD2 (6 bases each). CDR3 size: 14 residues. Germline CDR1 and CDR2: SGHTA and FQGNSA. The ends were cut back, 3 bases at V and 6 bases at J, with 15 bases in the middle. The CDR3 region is CASSLQGWGGEQYF. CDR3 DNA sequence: TGTGCCAGCAGCTTGCAGGGGTGGGGAGGCGAGCAGTACTTC.

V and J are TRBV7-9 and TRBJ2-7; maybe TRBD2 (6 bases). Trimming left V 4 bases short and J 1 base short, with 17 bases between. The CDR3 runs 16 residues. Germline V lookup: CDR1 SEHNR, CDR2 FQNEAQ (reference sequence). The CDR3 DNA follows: TGTGCCAGCAGCTCCACCTTGGGGACTGAATCCTACGAGCAGTACTTC. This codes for CASSSTLGTESYEQYF. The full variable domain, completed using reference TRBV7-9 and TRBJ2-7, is DTGVSQNPRHKITKRGQNVTFRCDPISEHNRLYWYRQTLGQGPEFLTYFQNEAQLEKSRLLSDRFSAERPKGSFSTLEIQRTEQGDSAMYLCASSSTLGTESYEQYFGPGTRLTVT.

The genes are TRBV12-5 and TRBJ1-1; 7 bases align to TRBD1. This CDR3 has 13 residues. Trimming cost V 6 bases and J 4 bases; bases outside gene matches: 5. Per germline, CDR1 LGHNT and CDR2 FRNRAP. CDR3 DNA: TGTGCTAGTGGACAGGGGATGAGCACTGAAGCTTTCTTT. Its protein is CASGQGMSTEAFF.

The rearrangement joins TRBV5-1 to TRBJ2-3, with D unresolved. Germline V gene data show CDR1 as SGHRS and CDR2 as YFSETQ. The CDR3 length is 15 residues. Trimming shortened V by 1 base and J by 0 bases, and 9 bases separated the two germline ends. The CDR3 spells CASSLSDASTDTQYF. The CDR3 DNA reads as TGCGCCAGCAGCTTGTCTGACGCTAGCACAGATACGCAGTATTTT.

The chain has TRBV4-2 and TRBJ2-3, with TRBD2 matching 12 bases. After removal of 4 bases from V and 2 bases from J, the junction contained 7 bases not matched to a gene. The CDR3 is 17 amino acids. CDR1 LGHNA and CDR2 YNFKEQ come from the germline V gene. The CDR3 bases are TGTGCCAGCAGCCTCACCCTAGCGGGGGGGGTCACAGATACGCAGTATTTT. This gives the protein CASSLTLAGGVTDTQYF.

The CDR3 loop is CASSLSAQGYGYTF. CDR3 in DNA: TGTGCCAGCAGTTTATCGGCGCAGGGCTATGGCTACACCTTC. V and J are TRBV27 and TRBJ1-2, with a possible D match to TRBD1 (5 bases). V dropped 0 bases and J dropped 4 bases, with 9 bases sitting between them. This CDR3 is built from 14 residues. Germline CDR1 MNHEY, CDR2 SMNVEV (reference sequence).

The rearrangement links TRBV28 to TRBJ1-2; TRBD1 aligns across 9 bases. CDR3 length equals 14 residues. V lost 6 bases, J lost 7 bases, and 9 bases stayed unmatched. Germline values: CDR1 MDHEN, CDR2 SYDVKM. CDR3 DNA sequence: TGTGCCAGCAGAAGACAGGGGGAGAATGGTGGCTACACCTTC. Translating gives CASRRQGENGGYTF.

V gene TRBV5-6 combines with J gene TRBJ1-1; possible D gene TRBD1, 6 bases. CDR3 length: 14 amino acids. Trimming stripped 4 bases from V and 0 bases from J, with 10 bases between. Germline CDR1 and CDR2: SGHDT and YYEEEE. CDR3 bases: TGTGCCAGCAGCCGAGGGGGACTGAACACTGAAGCTTTCTTT. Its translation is CASSRGGLNTEAFF.

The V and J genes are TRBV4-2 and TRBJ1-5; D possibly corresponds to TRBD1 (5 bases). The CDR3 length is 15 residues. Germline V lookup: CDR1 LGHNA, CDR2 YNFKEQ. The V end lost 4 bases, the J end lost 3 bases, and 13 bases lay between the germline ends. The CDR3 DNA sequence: TGTGCCAGCAGCCTAGAGCCGGGGGACAATCAGCCCCAGCATTTT. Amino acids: CASSLEPGDNQPQHF.

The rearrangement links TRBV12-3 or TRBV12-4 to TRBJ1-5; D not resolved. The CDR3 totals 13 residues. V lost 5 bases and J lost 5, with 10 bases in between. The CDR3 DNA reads TGTGCCAGCAGTACCTTGCGGGATCAGCCCCAGCATTTT. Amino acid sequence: CASSTLRDQPQHF.

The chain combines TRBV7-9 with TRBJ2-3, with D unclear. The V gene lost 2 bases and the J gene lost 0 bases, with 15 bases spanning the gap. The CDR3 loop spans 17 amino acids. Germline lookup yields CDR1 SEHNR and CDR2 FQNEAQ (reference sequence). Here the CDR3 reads CASSLPQPLASTDTQYF. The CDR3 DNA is TGTGCCAGCAGCTTACCCCAGCCACTCGCTAGCACAGATACGCAGTATTTT.